This TCR beta chain is drawn from a study of control samples from healthy donors and cancer patients. Using immunoSEQ multiplex PCR, the repertoire was profiled, and TCRdb retains in-frame clones only, with some absent. Among over 100,000 clones listed, 90% to 95% were seen once. Trimming left V 2 bases short and J 13 bases short, with 27 bases between. This CDR3 comprises 17 residues. The germline V gene has CDR1 SGHDN and CDR2 FVKESK. The TCR sequence derives from a woman under 30 in good health. This chain connects TRBV14 to TRBJ2-1; D might be TRBD2 (6 bases). The specimen sequenced was blood. Here the CDR3 reads CASSQFGGTIHGPGQFF. Written as DNA, the CDR3 is TGTGCCAGCAGCCAATTCGGGGGAACGATACATGGCCCCGGACAGTTCTTC.